This entry describes one T cell receptor beta chain. Its antigen remains undetermined. No much larger clone exists at a distance of one base, and base qualities are not known. Collaborating institutions collected whole blood in K2EDTA tubes following their own protocols. For TCRbeta analysis, collaborators shipped samples as frozen whole blood, isolated PBMCs, or DNA extracted from either of those sample types. TCRbeta CDR3 regions were amplified from genomic DNA by means of the immunoSEQ Assay, a bias-controlled multiplex PCR. As for how the authors treated the data: Nucleated cell counts per sample were estimated from amplification of reference gene primers within the assay. To quantify the absolute abundance of each unique TCRbeta CDR3 rearrangement, sequence reads were collapsed and filtered. Productive Simpson clonality was computed per sample as the square root of Simpson's diversity index over productive rearrangements. TCRdb provides this immuneACCESS table in a form limited to in-frame rearrangements. Some clones are lacking; in checked studies, under half of them reflect an unresolved V gene, and why the rest are absent is not known. That table is the source of V, J and clone size, and D and trimming were worked out from the DNA. A total of roughly 130,000 clones appear in this sample, around 80% of them only once. The ten largest account for roughly 17% of the sample.

The data were taken from a study of blood T cell repertoires in COVID-19 (dated by TCRdb to the early 2020s). At the level of the whole study: The collaborator samples originated in the United States, Italy and Spain and spanned the acute and convalescent phases of COVID-19. The prospective study material was composed of cDNA or gDNA derived from T cells, B-cell-depleted T cells, or PBMCs. The dataset comprised deeply sampled blood TCRbeta repertoires from subjects exposed to, actively infected with, or recovered from COVID-19. A freely available public database, intended as a resource for researchers studying the immune response to SARS-CoV-2, is where the repertoires were released. The samples were drawn from the first 160 participants of the ongoing ImmuneRACE study and from over 950 subjects provided by 6 global collaborators. Nearly every sample came with metadata listing a de-identified subject ID, COVID-19 status, age in years and sex. Where HLA class I and class II types were available, the types were taken from metadata supplied by the sample provider, not from assay-based typing. Study-level results and caveats: How much clinical and demographic metadata was included differed by source and by participant, and the metadata was provided uncurated.

The germline V gene yields SGHTA for CDR1 and FQGNSA for CDR2. Inclusive of the bounding cysteine and phenylalanine, the CDR3 is 15 residues long. Only CDR3 DNA remains: 45 bases, in frame from the first base. The germline V end is reduced by 3 bases and the J end by 0 bases; junction bases left unmatched: 2. In this chain, TRBV7-2 is recombined with TRBJ2-5, and 9 junction bases match TRBD1. This sequence was found in a man between 60 and 75 years old with active or convalescent COVID-19. The sample was peripheral blood. In nucleotide form, the sequence is TGTGCCAGCAGCTTTGGGACAGGGTACCAAGAGACCCAGTACTTC. It translates as CASSFGTGYQETQYF.